The 19 T cell receptor beta chains in this list originate from one sample, sequenced in a study of cytomegalovirus exposure and HLA in healthy donors. The PCR contained 60 Vbeta and 13 Jbeta primers. Clones were read by immunoSEQ multiplex PCR, and TCRdb kept only the in-frame ones, dropping some. The sample yields 150,000 to 250,000 clones, 70% to 90% seen once. Sequenced sample: PBMCs. Receptors originate from a woman in her forties or fifties in good health and CMV-seronegative.

This clone turned up a few times. The chain has TRBV7-2 and TRBJ1-4, with 9 bases fitting TRBD1. Germline CDR1 is SGHTA and CDR2 is FQGNSA. J lost 7 bases, V lost 5 bases, and 11 bases had no gene match. This CDR3 spans 16 amino acids. The CDR3 nucleotides read TGTGCCAGCAGCCCTAGGGGACAGGGATTGGGTGAAAAACTGTTTTTT. Translating gives CASSPRGQGLGEKLFF.

This clone came up once. J is TRBJ2-7 and V is TRBV29-1, with D tentatively TRBD1 (6 bases). The V end was cut by 6 bases, the J end by 4 bases, with 16 bases between. The CDR3 extends over 13 amino acids. Germline V gene data show CDR1 as SQVTM and CDR2 as ANQGSEA. CDR3 coding DNA: TGCAGCGTCGCTACGGGACAAGGGTACGAGCAGTACTTC. Translated, it gives CSVATGQGYEQYF.

This clone was counted a single time. The rearrangement links TRBV25-1 to TRBJ1-4; no firm D call. The ends were cut back, 4 bases at V and 5 bases at J, with 14 bases in the middle. Germline assignment: CDR1 MGHDK and CDR2 SYGVNS. This CDR3 is built from 15 residues. The CDR3 here is CASSGTQAPNEKLFF. CDR3 nucleotide sequence: TGTGCCAGCAGTGGTACCCAGGCCCCAAATGAAAAACTGTTTTTT.

J is TRBJ1-2 and V is TRBV6-1; 9 bases line up with TRBD1. V shed 6 bases and J 5 bases; nucleotides not matched to a gene: 4. The CDR3 runs to 13 residues. The germline gives CDR1 MNHNS, CDR2 SASEGT. The CDR3 bases are TGTGCCAGCAGGATGGGACAGGGATATGGCTACACCTTC. It specifies CASRMGQGYGYTF.

This clone was seen just once. The gene calls are TRBV29-1 and TRBJ2-1; no clear D. Trimming pared 4 bases from V and 3 bases from J, leaving 13 bases between. The length of the CDR3 is 14 residues. Germline lookup yields CDR1 SQVTM and CDR2 ANQGSEA. CDR3 loop: CSVVDPSGYNEQFF. The CDR3 nucleotides read TGCAGCGTTGTCGACCCCTCGGGCTACAATGAGCAGTTCTTC.

This CDR3 reads CASSLDIKGAASYEQYF. CDR3 DNA: TGTGCCAGCAGCTTAGATATTAAGGGGGCAGCGAGTTACGAGCAGTACTTC. V is TRBV11-3 and J is TRBJ2-7; 7 nucleotides agree with TRBD1. The CDR3 runs to 17 residues. Germline V gene data show CDR1 as SGHNT and CDR2 as YENEEA. Trimming at V came to 0 bases and at J to 4 bases, leaving 12 bases not matched to a gene.

The chain carries TRBV6-1 and TRBJ1-3; tentatively, D is TRBD1 (6 bases). The CDR3 covers 15 residues. V gave up 1 base and J gave up 2 bases, with 9 bases separating them. Per germline, CDR1 MNHNS and CDR2 SASEGT. CDR3 protein: CASSEVWGPGNTIYF. CDR3 nucleotides: TGTGCCAGCAGTGAAGTATGGGGGCCTGGAAACACCATATATTTT.

The chain links TRBV28 to TRBJ1-1; 7 bases align to TRBD1. The V gene's germline CDR1 is MDHEN and CDR2 SYDVKM. The V segment lost 10 bases and the J segment 7 bases; nucleotides outside the gene matches: 9. CDR3 length: 12 amino acids. CDR3 residues: CANLRGQSEAFF. In DNA form, the CDR3 reads TGTGCCAACCTGAGGGGGCAAAGTGAAGCTTTCTTT. The full variable domain, with the rest looked up from reference TRBV28 and TRBJ1-1, is DVKVTQSSRYLVKRTGEKVFLECVQDMDHENMFWYRQDPGLGLRLIYFSYDVKMKEKGDIPEGYSVSREKKERFSLILESASTNQTSMYLCANLRGQSEAFFGQGTRLTVV.

The chain has TRBV11-2 and TRBJ2-7; 8 bases map to TRBD2. The CDR3 consists of 17 residues. V lost 5 bases and J lost 5; bases outside the gene matches: 17. The germline gives CDR1 SGHAT, CDR2 FQNNGV. The CDR3 sequence: CASSPPLSGGRFHEQYF. DNA of the CDR3: TGTGCCAGCAGCCCCCCCCTGAGTGGCGGGAGGTTCCACGAGCAGTACTTC.

A few counts support this clone. The J gene is TRBJ1-1, the V gene TRBV9, with D possibly TRBD1 on 6 matching bases. V was cut by 2 bases and J by 1 base, with 12 bases left in between. CDR1 is SGDLS and CDR2 is YYNGEE in the germline V gene. CDR3 length: 15 amino acids. The CDR3 loop is CASSVLPTGNTEAFF. The CDR3 DNA follows: TGTGCCAGCAGCGTCCTCCCGACAGGGAACACTGAAGCTTTCTTT.

The V gene is TRBV29-1, the J gene TRBJ1-1; TRBD1 might be the D (6 bases). The CDR3 runs to 15 residues. The germline V and J ends were trimmed by 0 bases and 4 bases, with 15 bases remaining between them. Germline CDR1 SQVTM, CDR2 ANQGSEA. The CDR3 DNA is TGCAGCGTTGAAGAGGTCTGGGGGCTGGGCACTGAAGCTTTCTTT. Amino acids: CSVEEVWGLGTEAFF.

V is TRBV15 and J is TRBJ2-7; 9 bases agree with TRBD1. The CDR3 runs to 15 residues. Germline CDR1 is LNHNV and CDR2 is YYDKDF (reference sequence). The V segment lost 1 base and the J segment 3 bases; nucleotides outside the gene matches: 4. The CDR3 loop is CATSRGTGEIYEQYF. CDR3 bases: TGTGCCACCAGCAGAGGGACAGGGGAAATCTACGAGCAGTACTTC.

This sequence joins TRBV5-1 and TRBJ2-1, with TRBD2 matching 13 bases. The CDR3 covers 17 residues. Germline assignment: CDR1 SGHRS and CDR2 YFSETQ. Losses at the gene ends were 0 bases for V and 4 bases for J; bases not matched to a gene: 4. The CDR3 DNA is TGCGCCAGCAGCTTGGGGACTAGCGGGAGAACTTACAATGAGCAGTTCTTC. Translated, it gives CASSLGTSGRTYNEQFF.

The chain has TRBV6-5 and TRBJ1-1; D gene ambiguous. CDR3 length: 13 residues. In germline, CDR1 is MNHEY, CDR2 SVGAGI. Deletions cut 4 bases from V and 5 bases from J, with 11 bases between. The CDR3 region is CASSFTDLTEAFF. CDR3 DNA: TGTGCCAGCAGTTTTACGGACTTAACTGAAGCTTTCTTT.

This clone was counted only a few times. The chain recombines TRBV19 with TRBJ1-1; 7 nucleotides agree with TRBD1. The CDR3 extends over 14 amino acids. Per the germline V gene, CDR1 is LNHDA and CDR2 is SQIVND (reference sequence). Trimming removed 5 bases from V and 4 bases from J; junction bases left unmatched: 7. Here the CDR3 reads CASSPDRISTEAFF. The CDR3, as DNA: TGTGCCAGTAGTCCGGACAGGATAAGCACTGAAGCTTTCTTT.

This clone was found once. The chain has TRBV11-2 and TRBJ2-1; TRBD2 is a possible D gene (6 bases). V lost 5 bases and J 1 base, leaving 15 bases between the germline ends. The CDR3 loop spans 16 amino acids. Germline V gene data show CDR1 as SGHAT and CDR2 as FQNNGV. The CDR3, as DNA: TGTGCCAGCAGCCCCGGGGGTCCGGCATCCTACAATGAGCAGTTCTTC. Translation: CASSPGGPASYNEQFF.

Concerning this clone: Germline and junction disagree at one end, which may indicate a read error. The chain couples TRBV7-9 to TRBJ1-2; tentatively, D is TRBD1 (5 bases). The CDR3 is 14 residues long. Germline V CDR1 and CDR2: SEHNR, FQNEAQ (reference sequence). This CDR3 is CSSSFLQAPYGYTF. The CDR3 coding sequence is TGTTCCAGCAGCTTCCTACAGGCCCCTTATGGCTACACCTTC. The full variable domain, rest sourced from reference TRBV7-9 and TRBJ1-2, is DTGVSQNPRHKITKRGQNVTFRCDPISEHNRLYWYRQTLGQGPEFLTYFQNEAQLEKSRLLSDRFSAERPKGSFSTLEIQRTEQGDSAMYLCSSSFLQAPYGYTFGSGTRLTVV.

The chain joins TRBV7-2 to TRBJ2-2, with TRBD2 matching 11 bases. V lost 1 base, J lost 6 bases, and 4 bases stayed unmatched. The CDR3 contains 16 residues. Germline V CDR1 and CDR2: SGHTA, FQGNSA. CDR3 in DNA: TGTGCCAGCAGCTTAGATCCTAGCGGGAGGTCCGGGGAGCTGTTTTTT. Translation gives CASSLDPSGRSGELFF.

The chain has TRBV2 and TRBJ2-1; 9 bases agree with TRBD1. In germline, CDR1 is SNHLY, CDR2 FYNNEI. The CDR3 consists of 16 residues. V shed 4 bases, J shed 6 bases, and the junction held 10 bases outside the gene matches. The CDR3: CASSGPGTGNLNEQFF. Here the CDR3 DNA reads TGTGCCAGCAGTGGTCCCGGGACAGGGAACCTCAATGAGCAGTTCTTC.